This TCR beta chain originates from a study of OX40 agonist ivuxolimab in advanced cancers. On the study more broadly: Patients receiving dose escalation had hepatocellular carcinoma, melanoma, renal cell or head and neck cancer. General study points: Clones of CD4+ and CD8+ blood T cells grew by week 6 at doses of 0.1 to 3.0 mg/kg.

V gave up 2 bases and J gave up 2 bases; unmatched junction bases: 14. This CDR3 has 18 residues. The germline V gene has CDR1 SGHNT and CDR2 YYREEE (reference sequence). Sequenced by immunoSEQ multiplex PCR; TCRdb stores in-frame clones only, minus some. The table shows 70,000 or so clones, with about 85% occurring only once. This clone was seen once. Its antigen remains unknown. This sample comprised CD4+ or CD8+ T cells sorted from blood, obtained in a trial of the OX40 agonist ivuxolimab. This receptor was taken from an adult with an advanced solid tumor such as melanoma, head and neck, liver or kidney cancer. The V gene is TRBV5-4, the J gene TRBJ2-3; TRBD1 aligns across 7 bases. DNA for the CDR3: TGTGCCAGCAGCTTAAATCCCCCCGGGACAGCCTTCACAGATACGCAGTATTTT. Translated, it gives CASSLNPPGTAFTDTQYF.